Each of the 19 T cell receptor beta chains below was sequenced from the same sample in a study of T cell repertoires in cytomegalovirus infection. Each CDR3 protein is one row after TCRdb ran MiXCR on the reads. The sample lists 450,000 to 550,000 distinct CDR3 sequences; 15% to 20% were seen once. The sequenced sample was CD8+ T cells from PBMCs. Source of these receptors: a human donor in good health (CMV status not recorded). Some clones in this sample may be carry-over from other donors' samples.

This clonotype was seen many times. The rearrangement joins TRBV7-3 to TRBJ2-3, with 9 bases matching TRBD2. The CDR3 consists of 17 residues. Germline CDR1 and CDR2: SGHTA and FQGTGA. V shed 2 bases, J shed 1 base, and the junction held 7 bases outside the gene matches. The CDR3 DNA is TGTGCCAGCAGCTTATATGGCGGGGGGGCCGGCACAGATACGCAGTATTTT. Its protein product is CASSLYGGGAGTDTQYF.

This clonotype has just a few counts. This sequence joins TRBV5-1 and TRBJ1-4; 9 positions agree with TRBD1. V dropped 3 bases and J dropped 2; count of bases not matched to a gene: 5. CDR1 is SGHRS and CDR2 is YFSETQ in the germline V gene. This CDR3 comprises 16 residues. CDR3 region: CASSSDRGRTNEKLFF. DNA for the CDR3: TGCGCCAGCAGCTCGGACAGGGGCCGTACTAATGAAAAACTGTTTTTT. The full variable domain, rest sourced from reference TRBV5-1 and TRBJ1-4, is KAGVTQTPRYLIKTRGQQVTLSCSPISGHRSVSWYQQTPGQGLQFLFEYFSETQRNKGNFPGRFSGRQFSNSRSEMNVSTLELGDSALYLCASSSDRGRTNEKLFFGSGTQLSVL.

Concerning this clonotype itself: This may stem from a read error, because a much larger clone lies one nucleotide away. This rearrangement joins TRBV7-4 to TRBJ2-2; 7 nucleotides align to TRBD1. Germline CDR1 is SGHVT and CDR2 is SQSDAQ. V lost 0 bases to trimming and J lost 9 bases; unmatched junction nucleotides: 7. This CDR3 comprises 15 residues. CDR3 in amino acids: CASSLAQGKPWELFF. For the CDR3, the DNA is TGTGCCAGCAGCTTAGCACAGGGGAAGCCCTGGGAGCTGTTTTTT.

The chain recombines TRBV6-6 with TRBJ2-1, with 7 bases matching TRBD2. Germline lookup yields CDR1 MNHNY and CDR2 SVGAGI (reference sequence). The CDR3 sequence is 16 residues long. V lost 6 bases, J lost 1 base, and 9 bases stayed unmatched. This CDR3 is CASRLFAGESYNEQFF. The CDR3 DNA sequence: TGTGCCAGCAGGCTTTTCGCGGGGGAATCCTACAATGAGCAGTTCTTC.

This clonotype was observed at least ten times. The CDR3 sequence is CASIRTSGLLDTQYF. CDR3 sequence (DNA): TGTGCCAGCATCCGGACTAGCGGGTTGTTAGATACGCAGTATTTT. This chain connects TRBV7-6 to TRBJ2-3, with TRBD2 matching 11 bases. Germline V gene data show CDR1 as SGHVS and CDR2 as FNYEAQ. The CDR3 has 15 amino acids. V trimming: 7 bases; J trimming: 5 bases; junction bases outside the gene matches: 8.

V is TRBV7-9 and J is TRBJ1-2; 7 nucleotides match TRBD1. From germline, CDR1 is SEHNR and CDR2 FQNEAQ (reference sequence). The CDR3 spans 14 residues. V was clipped by 4 bases and J by 2 bases; unmatched bases: 4. The CDR3 bases are TGTGCCAGCAGCTACGACAGGGCAAACTATGGCTACACCTTC. It translates to CASSYDRANYGYTF. Looking up the rest from reference TRBV7-9 and TRBJ1-2 gives the full variable domain: DTGVSQNPRHKITKRGQNVTFRCDPISEHNRLYWYRQTLGQGPEFLTYFQNEAQLEKSRLLSDRFSAERPKGSFSTLEIQRTEQGDSAMYLCASSYDRANYGYTFGSGTRLTVV.

The CDR3 sequence is CATSGTGGDEQYF. The CDR3 DNA follows: TGTGCCACCAGCGGGACAGGGGGTGACGAGCAGTACTTC. This rearrangement joins TRBV15 to TRBJ2-7; TRBD1 agrees at 11 bases. CDR3 length: 13 amino acids. CDR1 is LNHNV, CDR2 YYDKDF, per germline (reference sequence). V lost 5 bases to trimming and J lost 5 bases; unmatched junction nucleotides: 2.

Ten or more counts support this clonotype. This rearrangement joins TRBV12-3 or TRBV12-4 to TRBJ2-1, with D unclear. Trimming took 2 bases from V and 10 from J, leaving 9 bases between them. The CDR3 runs 12 residues. DNA of the CDR3: TGTGCCAGCAGTTTAACCCCTCCGGAGCAGTTCTTC. Translated, it gives CASSLTPPEQFF.

This clonotype was observed at least ten times. The gene calls are TRBV6-6 and TRBJ2-2, with 7 nucleotides matching TRBD1. The CDR3 length is 16 residues. With V trimmed by 6 bases and J by 5 bases, 12 bases remained unmatched. Germline CDR1 and CDR2: MNHNY and SVGAGI (reference sequence). The DNA for the CDR3 is TGTGCCAGCAGGAGACCGGACAGGAATGAGACCGGGGAGCTGTTTTTT. This translates into CASRRPDRNETGELFF.

Only a few counts were recorded for this clonotype. V usage is TRBV20-1 and J usage is TRBJ1-1; TRBD1 aligns across 7 bases. Trimming cost V 1 base and J 1 base; bases outside gene matches: 3. The CDR3 totals 14 residues. CDR1 is DFQATT and CDR2 is SNEGSKA in the germline V gene (reference sequence). CDR3 sequence: CSARVGGQNTEAFF. Here the CDR3 DNA reads TGCAGTGCTAGAGTAGGGGGCCAGAACACTGAAGCTTTCTTT.

On this clonotype itself: The final CDR3 position lacks the conserved phenylalanine or tryptophan, pointing to a likely read error. This rearrangement joins TRBV11-2 to TRBJ2-1; D is perhaps TRBD2 (5 bases). The CDR3 runs 18 residues. CDR1 and CDR2 (germline): SGHAT, FQNNGV. V was pared by 0 bases and J by 8 bases, with 23 bases between. CDR3 in amino acids: CASSLDEVGLAKTDEQFL. In DNA form, the CDR3 reads TGTGCCAGCAGCTTAGATGAGGTCGGCCTAGCCAAAACCGATGAGCAGTTCTTA.

This clonotype was picked up a small number of times. The chain combines TRBV20-1 with TRBJ1-1, with TRBD1 as a possible D gene (5 bases). This CDR3 has 14 residues. Between the trimmed V and J ends, which lost 6 bases and 2 bases, there was a span of 16 bases. Looked up from germline, CDR1 is DFQATT and CDR2 is SNEGSKA (reference sequence). This CDR3 reads CSAPIQGFNTEAFF. DNA of the CDR3: TGCAGTGCACCAATCCAGGGTTTTAACACTGAAGCTTTCTTT.

The chain recombines TRBV30 with TRBJ2-3; TRBD2 agrees at 15 bases. The CDR3 extends over 13 amino acids. The germline CDR1 and CDR2 sequences are GTSNPN and SVGIG (reference sequence). With 8 bases clipped from V and 5 bases from J, the junction kept 2 bases outside the gene matches. The CDR3 nucleotides are TGTGCCGTGGGACTAGCGGGAGGAGATACGCAGTATTTT. This encodes CAVGLAGGDTQYF.

DNA for the CDR3: TGTGCCAGCAGCTTAGGCCCACAGGGGTTCTACGAGCAGTACTTC. Amino acid sequence: CASSLGPQGFYEQYF. The chain links TRBV13 to TRBJ2-7; 7 positions agree with TRBD1. V gave up 0 bases and J gave up 3 bases; unmatched junction bases: 5. The germline gives CDR1 PRHDT, CDR2 FYEKMQ (reference sequence). CDR3 length: 15 residues.

This clonotype came up many times. The chain carries TRBV9 and TRBJ2-5; perhaps TRBD2 as D (5 bases). Per the germline V gene, CDR1 is SGDLS and CDR2 is YYNGEE. Trimming cost V 0 bases and J 5 bases, with 14 bases left between them. The CDR3 extends over 15 amino acids. DNA of the CDR3: TGTGCCAGCAGCGTAGGAGAGCGAGCGGTTGAGACCCAGTACTTC. Translating gives CASSVGERAVETQYF.

The chain is built from TRBV28 and TRBJ2-7, with D possibly being TRBD2 (6 bases). CDR1 MDHEN and CDR2 SYDVKM come from the germline V gene. V gave up 8 bases and J gave up 2 bases, with 13 bases separating them. This CDR3 spans 13 amino acids. In DNA form, the CDR3 reads TGTGCCAGCGGGGCGGGGTCGGCCTACGAGCAGTACTTC. This gives the protein CASGAGSAYEQYF.

The chain uses TRBV29-1 and TRBJ2-7; D not certain. Trimming shortened V by 5 bases and J by 2 bases, and 13 bases separated the two germline ends. This CDR3 region has 13 residues. Per the germline V gene, CDR1 is SQVTM and CDR2 is ANQGSEA. The CDR3 sequence: CSVKTPVAYEQYF. As DNA, the CDR3 is TGCAGCGTTAAAACCCCCGTCGCCTACGAGCAGTACTTC.

This clonotype was seen only a few times. The genes are TRBV27 and TRBJ1-3; weak D call: TRBD1 (5 bases). Trimming pared 2 bases from V and 8 bases from J, leaving 19 bases between. Per germline, CDR1 MNHEY and CDR2 SMNVEV (reference sequence). This CDR3 contains 16 residues. CDR3 in amino acids: CASSLGSGGYGDTIYF. The DNA of the CDR3 is TGTGCCAGCAGTTTAGGGTCTGGGGGTTACGGGGACACCATATATTTT.

A single count supports this clonotype. The chain links TRBV12-5 to TRBJ2-2, with TRBD2 matching 16 bases. V dropped 3 bases and J dropped 2; count of bases not matched to a gene: 3. CDR3 size: 18 residues. Germline loops: CDR1 LGHNT, CDR2 FRNRAP. The CDR3 nucleotides read TGTGCTAGTGGTTTTGGGACTAGCGGGAGGGTCAACACCGGGGAGCTGTTTTTT. Its protein is CASGFGTSGRVNTGELFF.